The TCR beta chain described here comes from a study of blood T cell repertoires in COVID-19. Germline V CDR1 and CDR2: LGHNA, YSLEER. The length of the CDR3 is 14 residues. Trimming cost V 4 bases and J 3 bases; bases outside gene matches: 3. The protocol was immunoSEQ multiplex PCR, while the TCRdb copy is restricted to in-frame clones and leaves out a portion. The top ten hold around 4.7% of the sample, which has over 200,000 clones, 80% to 85% seen once. The chain couples TRBV4-3 to TRBJ2-7; 10 nucleotides align to TRBD2. This sequence was found in a human donor in a cohort sampled during active COVID-19. Material: peripheral blood. In nucleotides, the CDR3 is TGCGCCAGCAGCCCTGGACTAGCGGTCTACGAGCAGTACTTC. The encoded protein is CASSPGLAVYEQYF.